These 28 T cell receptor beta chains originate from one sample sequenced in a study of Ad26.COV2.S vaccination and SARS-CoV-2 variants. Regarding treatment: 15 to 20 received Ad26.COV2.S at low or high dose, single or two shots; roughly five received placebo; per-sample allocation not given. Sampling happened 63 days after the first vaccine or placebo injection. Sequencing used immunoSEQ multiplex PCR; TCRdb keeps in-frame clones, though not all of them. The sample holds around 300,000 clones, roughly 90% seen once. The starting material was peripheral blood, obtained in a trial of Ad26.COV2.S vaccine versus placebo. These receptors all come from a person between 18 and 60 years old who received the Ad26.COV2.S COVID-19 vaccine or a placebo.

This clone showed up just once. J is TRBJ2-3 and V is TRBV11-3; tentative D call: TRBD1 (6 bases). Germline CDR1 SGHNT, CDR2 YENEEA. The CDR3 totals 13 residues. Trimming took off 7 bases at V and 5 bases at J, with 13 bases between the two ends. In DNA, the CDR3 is TGTGCCAGCACCGGACAGCCCGAAGATACGCAGTATTTT. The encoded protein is CASTGQPEDTQYF.

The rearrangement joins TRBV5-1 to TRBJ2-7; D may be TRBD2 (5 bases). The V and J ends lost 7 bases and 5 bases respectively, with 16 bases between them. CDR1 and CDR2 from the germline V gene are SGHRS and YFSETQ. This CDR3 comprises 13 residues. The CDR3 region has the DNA TGCGCCAGCGGTTTCGATACGGGAAACGAGCAGTACTTC. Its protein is CASGFDTGNEQYF.

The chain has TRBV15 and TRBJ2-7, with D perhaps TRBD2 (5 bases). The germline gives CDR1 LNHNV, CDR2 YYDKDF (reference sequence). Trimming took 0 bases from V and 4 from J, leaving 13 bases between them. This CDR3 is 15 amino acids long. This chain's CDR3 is CATSRDGPGKYEQYF. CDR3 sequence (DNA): TGTGCCACCAGCAGAGATGGGCCGGGAAAATACGAGCAGTACTTC. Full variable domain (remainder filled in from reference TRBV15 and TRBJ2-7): DAMVIQNPRYQVTQFGKPVTLSCSQTLNHNVMYWYQQKSSQAPKLLFHYYDKDFNNEADTPDNFQSRRPNTSFCFLDIRSPGLGDTAMYLCATSRDGPGKYEQYFGPGTRLTVT.

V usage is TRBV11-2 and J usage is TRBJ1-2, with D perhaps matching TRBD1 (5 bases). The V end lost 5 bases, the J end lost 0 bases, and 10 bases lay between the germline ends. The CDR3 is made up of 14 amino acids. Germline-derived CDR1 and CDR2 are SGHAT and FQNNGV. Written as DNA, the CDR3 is TGTGCCAGCAGCAGAGACAGAGCTAACTATGGCTACACCTTC. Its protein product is CASSRDRANYGYTF.

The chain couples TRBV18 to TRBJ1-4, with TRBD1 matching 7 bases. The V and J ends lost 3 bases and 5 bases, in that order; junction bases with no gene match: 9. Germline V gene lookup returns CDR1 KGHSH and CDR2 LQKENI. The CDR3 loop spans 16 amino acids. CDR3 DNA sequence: TGTGCCAGCTCACCGAAACGGACAGGAGCGAATGAAAAACTGTTTTTT. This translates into CASSPKRTGANEKLFF.

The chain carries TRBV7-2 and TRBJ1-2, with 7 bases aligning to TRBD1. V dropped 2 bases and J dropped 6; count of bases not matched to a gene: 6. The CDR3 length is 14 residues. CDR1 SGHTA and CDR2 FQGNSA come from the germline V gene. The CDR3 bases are TGTGCCAGCAGCTTATTACAGGGGAGCCATGGCTACACCTTC. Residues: CASSLLQGSHGYTF.

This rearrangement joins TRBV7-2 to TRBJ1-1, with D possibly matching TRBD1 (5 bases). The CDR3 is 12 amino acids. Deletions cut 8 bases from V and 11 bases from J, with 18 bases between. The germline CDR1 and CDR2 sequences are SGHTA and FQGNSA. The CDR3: CASSTGGIGAFF. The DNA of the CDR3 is TGTGCCAGCTCTACCGGGGGGATCGGTGCTTTCTTT.

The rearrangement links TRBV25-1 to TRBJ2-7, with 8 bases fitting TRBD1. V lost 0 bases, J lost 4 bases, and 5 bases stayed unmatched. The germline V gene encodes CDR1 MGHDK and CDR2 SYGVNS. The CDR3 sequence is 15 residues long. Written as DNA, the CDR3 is TGTGCCAGCAGTGAATACGAGACAGGGGAATACGAGCAGTACTTC. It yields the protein CASSEYETGEYEQYF.

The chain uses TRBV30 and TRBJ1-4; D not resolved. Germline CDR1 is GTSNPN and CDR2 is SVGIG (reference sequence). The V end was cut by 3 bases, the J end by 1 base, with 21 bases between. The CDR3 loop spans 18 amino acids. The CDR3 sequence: CAWSDHRASRRTNEKLFF. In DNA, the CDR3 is TGTGCCTGGAGCGACCATCGGGCCAGTCGAAGAACTAATGAAAAACTGTTTTTT.

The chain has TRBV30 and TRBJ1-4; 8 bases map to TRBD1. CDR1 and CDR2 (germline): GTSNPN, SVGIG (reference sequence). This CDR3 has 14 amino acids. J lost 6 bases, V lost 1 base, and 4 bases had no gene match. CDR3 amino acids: CAWSEQGVHEKLFF. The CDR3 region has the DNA TGTGCCTGGAGTGAACAGGGGGTACATGAAAAACTGTTTTTT.

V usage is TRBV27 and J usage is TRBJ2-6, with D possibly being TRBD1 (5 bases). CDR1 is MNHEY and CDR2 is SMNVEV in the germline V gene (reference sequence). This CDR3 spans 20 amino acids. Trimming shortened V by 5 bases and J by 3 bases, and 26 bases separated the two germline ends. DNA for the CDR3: TGTGCCAGCAGTCTCTCGATTAGGACATTTGGTGCCGTTGGGGCCAACGTCCTGACTTTC. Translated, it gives CASSLSIRTFGAVGANVLTF.

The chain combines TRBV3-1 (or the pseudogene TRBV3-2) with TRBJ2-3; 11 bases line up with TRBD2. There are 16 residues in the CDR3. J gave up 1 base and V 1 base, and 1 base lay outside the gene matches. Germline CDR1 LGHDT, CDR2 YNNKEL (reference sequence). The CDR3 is CASSQVAGGRTDTQYF. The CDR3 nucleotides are TGTGCCAGCAGCCAAGTAGCGGGAGGGCGCACAGATACGCAGTATTTT.

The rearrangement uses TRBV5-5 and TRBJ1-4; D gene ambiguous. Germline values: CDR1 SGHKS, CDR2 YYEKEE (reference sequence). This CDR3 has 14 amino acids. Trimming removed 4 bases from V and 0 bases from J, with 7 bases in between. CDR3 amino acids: CASSGGPTNEKLFF. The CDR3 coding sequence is TGTGCCAGCAGCGGCGGGCCAACTAATGAAAAACTGTTTTTT.

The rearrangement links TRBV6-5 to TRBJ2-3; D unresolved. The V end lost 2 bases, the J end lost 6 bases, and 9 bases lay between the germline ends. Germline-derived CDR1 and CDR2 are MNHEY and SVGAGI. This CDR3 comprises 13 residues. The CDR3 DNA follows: TGTGCCAGCAGTTACGGAGCCCCGGATACGCAGTATTTT. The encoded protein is CASSYGAPDTQYF.

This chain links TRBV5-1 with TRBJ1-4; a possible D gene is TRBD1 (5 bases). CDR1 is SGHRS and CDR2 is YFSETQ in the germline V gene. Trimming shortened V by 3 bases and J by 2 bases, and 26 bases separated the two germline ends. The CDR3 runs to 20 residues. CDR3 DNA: TGCGCCAGCAGCTCCGCTTTTAGTAGAGCAGGGAGGGCGACTAATGAAAAACTGTTTTTT. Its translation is CASSSAFSRAGRATNEKLFF.

CDR3 sequence (DNA): TGTGCCAGCAGCTCGGGACTGGTTTCAGGGGTTTTCCCAGATACGCAGTATTTT. Its protein product is CASSSGLVSGVFPDTQYF. The rearrangement uses TRBV11-3 and TRBJ2-3, with D perhaps given as TRBD1 or TRBD2 (6 bases each). This CDR3 is 18 amino acids long. Germline loops: CDR1 SGHNT, CDR2 YENEEA. Trimming removed 4 bases at V and 4 bases at J, with 24 bases between.

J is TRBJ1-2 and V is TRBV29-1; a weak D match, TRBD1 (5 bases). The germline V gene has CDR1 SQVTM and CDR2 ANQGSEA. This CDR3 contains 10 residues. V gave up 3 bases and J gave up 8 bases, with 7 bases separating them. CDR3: CSVDGDGYTF. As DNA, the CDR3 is TGCAGCGTTGATGGGGACGGCTACACCTTC.

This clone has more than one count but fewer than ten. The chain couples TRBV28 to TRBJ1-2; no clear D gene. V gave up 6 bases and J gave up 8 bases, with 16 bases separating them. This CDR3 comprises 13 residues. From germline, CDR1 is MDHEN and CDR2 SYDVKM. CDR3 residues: CASRLVGPRGYTF. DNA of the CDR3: TGTGCCAGCAGGCTCGTTGGGCCGAGAGGCTACACCTTC.

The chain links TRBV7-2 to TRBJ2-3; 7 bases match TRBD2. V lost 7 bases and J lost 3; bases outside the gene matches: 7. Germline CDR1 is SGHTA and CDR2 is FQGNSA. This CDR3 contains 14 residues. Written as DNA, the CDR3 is TGTGCCAGCAACCTACGGGGACTAACAGATACGCAGTATTTT. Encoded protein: CASNLRGLTDTQYF.

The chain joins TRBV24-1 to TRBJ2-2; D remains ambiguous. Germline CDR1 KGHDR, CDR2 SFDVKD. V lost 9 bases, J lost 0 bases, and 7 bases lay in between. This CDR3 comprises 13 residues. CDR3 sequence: CATAAANTGELFF. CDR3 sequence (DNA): TGTGCCACCGCTGCCGCGAACACCGGGGAGCTGTTTTTT.

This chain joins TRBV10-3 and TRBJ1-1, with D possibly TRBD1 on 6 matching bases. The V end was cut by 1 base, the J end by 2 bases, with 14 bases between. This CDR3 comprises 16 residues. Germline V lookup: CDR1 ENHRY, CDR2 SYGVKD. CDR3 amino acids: CAISEFMGDTNTEAFF. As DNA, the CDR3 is TGTGCCATCAGTGAGTTTATGGGGGACACCAACACTGAAGCTTTCTTT.

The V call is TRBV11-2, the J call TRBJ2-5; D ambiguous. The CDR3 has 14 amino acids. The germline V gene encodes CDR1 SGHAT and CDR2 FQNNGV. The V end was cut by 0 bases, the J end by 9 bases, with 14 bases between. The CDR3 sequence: CASSLEYAGGAQYF. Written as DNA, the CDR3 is TGTGCCAGCAGCTTAGAATATGCAGGTGGGGCCCAGTACTTC.

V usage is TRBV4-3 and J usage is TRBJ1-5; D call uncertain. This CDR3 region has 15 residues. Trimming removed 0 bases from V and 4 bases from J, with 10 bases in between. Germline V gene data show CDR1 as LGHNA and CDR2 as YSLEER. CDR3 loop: CASSQDQKRNQPQHF. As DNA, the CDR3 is TGCGCCAGCAGCCAAGATCAAAAGAGGAATCAGCCCCAGCATTTT.

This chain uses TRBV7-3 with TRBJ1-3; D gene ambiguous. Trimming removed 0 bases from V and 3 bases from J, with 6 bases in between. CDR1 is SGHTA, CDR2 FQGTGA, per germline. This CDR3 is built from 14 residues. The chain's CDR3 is CASSLTGSGNTIYF. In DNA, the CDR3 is TGTGCCAGCAGCTTAACAGGGAGTGGAAACACCATATATTTT.

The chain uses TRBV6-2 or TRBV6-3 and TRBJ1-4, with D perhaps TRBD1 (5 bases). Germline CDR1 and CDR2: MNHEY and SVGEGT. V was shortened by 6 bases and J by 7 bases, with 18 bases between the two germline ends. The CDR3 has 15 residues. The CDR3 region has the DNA TGTGCCAGCAGCAAGGGCGGCAGGGAGTTTGAAAAACTGTTTTTT. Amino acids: CASSKGGREFEKLFF.

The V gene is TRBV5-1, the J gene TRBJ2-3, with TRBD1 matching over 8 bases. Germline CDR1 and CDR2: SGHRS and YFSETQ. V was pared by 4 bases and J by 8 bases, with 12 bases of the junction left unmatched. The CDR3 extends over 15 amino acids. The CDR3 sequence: CASSADRGPDGTQYF. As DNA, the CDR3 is TGCGCCAGCAGCGCCGACAGGGGCCCTGATGGTACGCAGTATTTT.

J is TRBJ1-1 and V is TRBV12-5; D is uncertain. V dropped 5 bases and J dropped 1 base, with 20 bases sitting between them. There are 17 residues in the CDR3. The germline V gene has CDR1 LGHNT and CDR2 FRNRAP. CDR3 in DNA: TGTGCTAGTGGTCCTCGTAGGAACCGGTCCCAGAACACTGAAGCTTTCTTT. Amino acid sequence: CASGPRRNRSQNTEAFF.

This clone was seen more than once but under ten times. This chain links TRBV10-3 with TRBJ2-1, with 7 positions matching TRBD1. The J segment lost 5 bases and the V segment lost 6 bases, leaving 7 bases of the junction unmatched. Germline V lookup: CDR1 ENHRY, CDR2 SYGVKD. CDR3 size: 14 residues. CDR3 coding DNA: TGTGCCATCAGGACAGGGATCGAAAACAATGAGCAGTTCTTC. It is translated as CAIRTGIENNEQFF.